A single sample is the source of the 20 T cell receptor beta chains below, sequenced in a study of metastatic and nonmetastatic thyroid tumors (dated by TCRdb to about 2020). None of the patients had been given any treatment before thyroid surgery. The library was built by means of PCR. The listed sequencing device is Illumina HiSeq 4000. Using fastp at Q25 and MiXCR, TCRdb reprocessed the public reads and kept productive beta chains. Counted in this sample were 15,000 to 20,000 clones; roughly 36% of them appeared once. The ten largest clonotypes hold 17% of the sample. The material sequenced was tumor tissue. Receptors were obtained from a female donor with papillary thyroid cancer or a benign thyroid nodule (not recorded which). Some clones in this sample may be carry-over from other donors' samples.

This clone is medium-sized. The rearrangement joins TRBV12-3 or TRBV12-4 to TRBJ1-5, with D uncertain. The CDR3 runs to 13 residues. V was pared by 4 bases and J by 5 bases, with 9 bases between. The CDR3 DNA reads TGTGCCAGCAGTTGGGGTGAGGATCAGCCCCAGCATTTT. Translation: CASSWGEDQPQHF.

In regard to this clone: One junction end disagrees with the germline gene, perhaps due to a read error. The V call is TRBV29-1, the J call TRBJ2-7; TRBD1 or TRBD2 may be the D gene (5 bases each). Germline assignment: CDR1 SQVTM and CDR2 ANQGSEA. This CDR3 region has 15 residues. The CDR3: CSVLFLGTGWYEQSF. Here the CDR3 DNA reads TGCAGCGTTTTGTTCCTCGGGACGGGTTGGTACGAGCAGTCATTC.

This clone appeared many times. The chain uses TRBV24-1 and TRBJ2-2; a possible D gene is TRBD1 (7 bases). Germline loops: CDR1 KGHDR, CDR2 SFDVKD. CDR3 length: 14 residues. V was shortened by 7 bases and J by 5 bases, with 13 bases between the two germline ends. The CDR3 DNA reads TGTGCCACCAGAGACAGGGAGGAAACCGGGGAGCTGTTTTTT. The encoded protein is CATRDREETGELFF.

The chain recombines TRBV10-3 with TRBJ2-3; unclear D gene. This CDR3 is built from 14 residues. The germline V gene has CDR1 ENHRY and CDR2 SYGVKD. The ends were cut back, 11 bases at V and 6 bases at J, with 21 bases in the middle. The CDR3 DNA sequence: TGTGCCGGAGCTTCGGGCAACCAGGCGGATACGCAGTATTTT. It translates to CAGASGNQADTQYF.

This clone qualifies as medium-sized (0.01 to 0.1%). V is TRBV11-2 and J is TRBJ2-1; 7 positions match TRBD2. CDR1 is SGHAT and CDR2 is FQNNGV in the germline V gene. Trimming took 2 bases from V and 4 from J; bases not matched to a gene: 5. CDR3 length: 15 residues. CDR3: CASSLTSAEYNEQFF. For the CDR3, the DNA is TGTGCCAGCAGCTTAACTAGCGCCGAGTACAATGAGCAGTTCTTC.

Ten or more counts support this clone. The chain recombines TRBV6-4 with TRBJ2-4, with 7 nucleotides matching TRBD2. V was pared by 5 bases and J by 0 bases, with 10 bases of the junction left unmatched. The germline CDR1 and CDR2 sequences are MRHNA and SNTAGT. This CDR3 spans 17 amino acids. CDR3 DNA sequence: TGTGCCAGCAGTCTCGGCGGGGGAGCACTAGCCAAAAACATTCAGTACTTC. It specifies CASSLGGGALAKNIQYF.

The chain is built from TRBV20-1 and TRBJ1-2; TRBD1 is a possible D gene (5 bases). The V gene's germline CDR1 is DFQATT and CDR2 SNEGSKA (reference sequence). Trimming left V 6 bases short and J 4 bases short, with 15 bases between. The CDR3 is 13 residues long. The DNA of the CDR3 is TGCAGTGCGACAGCCATTCCAATCTATGGCTACACCTTC. Protein sequence: CSATAIPIYGYTF.

This clone has more than one count but fewer than ten. This clone may be a read error of a much larger clone one base away. The chain uses TRBV6-6 and TRBJ2-1; TRBD1 might be the D (5 bases). This CDR3 has 18 amino acids. Trimming took off 4 bases at V and 0 bases at J, with 19 bases between the two ends. Germline values: CDR1 MNHNY, CDR2 SVGAGI (reference sequence). The CDR3 DNA reads as TGTGCCAGCAGTTTCTTTGGGTGGGGCCGCCGCTCCTACAATGAGCAGTTCTTC. This codes for CASSFFGWGRRSYNEQFF.

By share of the sample, this clone is medium-sized. V is TRBV30 and J is TRBJ2-5, with 10 bases that match TRBD2. Per the germline V gene, CDR1 is GTSNPN and CDR2 is SVGIG (reference sequence). This CDR3 spans 15 amino acids. V lost 2 bases, J lost 5 bases, and 8 bases stayed unmatched. CDR3 amino acids: CAWSTTSGNHETQYF. As DNA, the CDR3 is TGTGCCTGGAGTACAACTAGCGGGAATCACGAGACCCAGTACTTC.

The V gene is TRBV13, the J gene TRBJ2-7, with TRBD1 as a possible D gene (6 bases). The CDR3 has 17 amino acids. Germline lookup yields CDR1 PRHDT and CDR2 FYEKMQ (reference sequence). V lost 5 bases to trimming and J lost 1 base, with 21 bases between them. The CDR3 reads CASSTVRITTGSYEQYF. The CDR3 coding sequence is TGTGCCAGCAGCACCGTACGAATTACAACAGGGTCCTACGAGCAGTACTTC.

In this sample, this clone turned up a few times. The V and J genes are TRBV6-1 and TRBJ1-2; possibly TRBD1 for D (6 bases). The CDR3 runs to 12 residues. CDR1 and CDR2 from the germline V gene are MNHNS and SASEGT. Trimming took 5 bases from V and 7 from J, leaving 11 bases between them. For the CDR3, the DNA is TGTGCCAGCAGTAATAAAGGGGGTGGCTACACCTTC. Encoded protein: CASSNKGGGYTF.

This clone was seen only a few times. The rearrangement joins TRBV10-1 to TRBJ2-7; D call uncertain. Germline V lookup: CDR1 WNHNN, CDR2 SYGVQD (reference sequence). V dropped 2 bases and J dropped 4 bases, with 6 bases sitting between them. This CDR3 region has 12 residues. CDR3 nucleotide sequence: TGCGCCAGCAGTGAGACCGGATACGAGCAGTACTTC. Translated, it gives CASSETGYEQYF.

The CDR3 loop is CASSLSAGIGSPLHF. CDR3 sequence (DNA): TGTGCCAGCAGCTTAAGTGCGGGGATTGGGTCACCCCTCCACTTT. The chain is built from TRBV7-3 and TRBJ1-6; the D is unclear. The germline gives CDR1 SGHTA, CDR2 FQGTGA. Deletions cut 1 base from V and 10 bases from J, with 14 bases between. This CDR3 has 15 amino acids.

This clone is classed as medium-sized. The J gene is TRBJ1-4, the V gene TRBV20-1; 7 nucleotides align to TRBD1. The CDR3 consists of 14 residues. The germline gives CDR1 DFQATT, CDR2 SNEGSKA (reference sequence). V was pared by 5 bases and J by 7 bases, with 10 bases of the junction left unmatched. CDR3 nucleotides: TGCAGTGCTGGACCAAGACAGGGCGGTGAAAAACTGTTTTTT. It yields the protein CSAGPRQGGEKLFF.

The J gene is TRBJ1-2, the V gene TRBV20-1; D may be TRBD1 (6 bases). The CDR3 is 13 residues long. Germline CDR1 reads DFQATT; CDR2 reads SNEGSKA (reference sequence). With 6 bases removed from V and 2 bases from J, the gap between germline ends came to 13 bases. DNA of the CDR3: TGCAGTGCCCCGGGGACACCGAACTATGGCTACACCTTC. This sequence encodes CSAPGTPNYGYTF.

Ten or more counts support this clone. This chain links TRBV6-4 with TRBJ2-3; 7 nucleotides align to TRBD2. The CDR3 is made up of 16 amino acids. V shed 7 bases, J shed 3 bases, and the junction held 13 bases outside the gene matches. The germline gives CDR1 MRHNA, CDR2 SNTAGT. The CDR3 DNA reads TGTGCCAGCAATGGTCGGCGGGTGGGGGGGACAGATACGCAGTATTTT. Translating it yields CASNGRRVGGTDTQYF.

This clone showed up just once. V is TRBV7-2 and J is TRBJ1-1; 9 positions agree with TRBD1. The CDR3 extends over 15 amino acids. The ends lost 3 bases at V and 2 bases at J; junction bases unmatched: 4. Germline V gene lookup returns CDR1 SGHTA and CDR2 FQGNSA. CDR3 in amino acids: CASSLGQGYNTEAFF. Here the CDR3 DNA reads TGTGCCAGCAGCTTGGGACAGGGATATAACACTGAAGCTTTCTTT.

The chain employs TRBV14 and TRBJ2-7; D remains ambiguous. The CDR3 length is 13 residues. The germline V gene encodes CDR1 SGHDN and CDR2 FVKESK. V gave up 0 bases and J gave up 1 base, with 4 bases separating them. The CDR3 nucleotides are TGTGCCAGCAGCCAAGACCGTTCCTACGAGCAGTACTTC. This encodes CASSQDRSYEQYF.

This rearrangement joins TRBV20-1 to TRBJ2-7, with 9 bases matching TRBD2. The V and J ends lost 5 bases and 0 bases, in that order; junction bases with no gene match: 5. The CDR3 runs to 14 residues. Germline CDR1 reads DFQATT; CDR2 reads SNEGSKA (reference sequence). The chain's CDR3 is CSASLAGDSYEQYF. The DNA for the CDR3 is TGCAGTGCTTCTTTAGCGGGAGACTCCTACGAGCAGTACTTC.

This CDR3 is CASSQDTPSGRMSNEQFF. The CDR3 DNA reads TGCGCCAGCAGCCAAGATACCCCTAGCGGGAGGATGTCGAATGAGCAGTTCTTC. The rearrangement links TRBV4-1 to TRBJ2-1; 11 nucleotides align to TRBD2. V lost 0 bases, J lost 7 bases, and 11 bases stayed unmatched. Germline V lookup: CDR1 MGHRA, CDR2 YSYEKL. CDR3 length: 18 amino acids.